This note documents a single TCR beta chain sequence. What it recognizes is unknown. This sample stems from a study of T cell repertoires in cytomegalovirus infection. In the study overall: CMV infection plus the matching HLA type was flagged by public TCR beta signatures.

MiXCR, applied by TCRdb to the reads, yields one record per CDR3 protein. This table has some 150,000 distinct CDR3 sequences, around 24% appearing once. There are 20 residues in the CDR3. Per the germline V gene, CDR1 is SGHTA and CDR2 is FQGTGA. The J segment lost 4 bases and the V segment lost 1 base, leaving 19 bases of the junction unmatched. Study-wide findings and caveats: Ex vivo, HLA-C-restricted CMV-specific TCR beta clonotypes prevailed over the rest of the response. Using cumulative public TCR beta family frequency, the authors identified those who carried CMV together with the relevant HLA.

V and J are TRBV7-3 and TRBJ2-3; TRBD2 aligns across 8 bases. The TCR sequence derives from a human donor in good health (CMV status not recorded). Some clones in this sample may be carry-over from other donors' samples. The sequencing input was PBMCs. CDR3 in DNA: TGTGCCAGCAGCTTAATTTCCGGGACCCGTCGGGGACTAGACCCAGATACGCAGTATTTT. It codes for CASSLISGTRRGLDPDTQYF.